These 27 T cell receptor beta chains came from one sample sequenced in a study of blood T cell repertoires in COVID-19. The protocol was immunoSEQ multiplex PCR, while the TCRdb copy is restricted to in-frame clones and leaves out a portion. Altogether 250,000 to 300,000 clones are present, approximately 90% being singletons, with the ten largest covering approximately 2%. The sample taken for sequencing was PBMCs or T cells enriched from blood (not recorded which). These receptors originate from a woman aged 55-70 years in a cohort exposed to, infected with or recovered from COVID-19 (not recorded which).

V is TRBV7-8 and J is TRBJ2-1, with TRBD2 identical over 7 bases. This CDR3 region has 16 residues. The germline V gene encodes CDR1 SGHVS and CDR2 FQNEAQ. The ends lost 3 bases at V and 0 bases at J; junction bases unmatched: 5. The CDR3 DNA follows: TGTGCCAGCAGCTTTGGCAGGGAGGGCTCCTACAATGAGCAGTTCTTC. This codes for CASSFGREGSYNEQFF. Based on the CDR3 plus reference TRBV7-8 and TRBJ2-1, the full variable domain is GAGVSQSPRYKVAKRGQDVALRCDPISGHVSLFWYQQALGQGPEFLTYFQNEAQLDKSGLPSDRFFAERPEGSVSTLKIQRTQQEDSAVYLCASSFGREGSYNEQFFGPGTRLTVL.

V and J are TRBV27 and TRBJ1-1; D gene ambiguous. V lost 3 bases and J 2 bases, leaving 7 bases between the germline ends. This CDR3 region has 13 residues. CDR1 is MNHEY and CDR2 is SMNVEV in the germline V gene (reference sequence). This CDR3 reads CASSLGINTEAFF. The CDR3 nucleotides read TGTGCCAGCAGTTTGGGCATTAACACTGAAGCTTTCTTT.

The gene calls are TRBV28 and TRBJ2-4; 7 bases are a match to TRBD2. Germline assignment: CDR1 MDHEN and CDR2 SYDVKM. CDR3 size: 14 residues. With 3 bases clipped from V and 5 bases from J, the junction kept 4 bases outside the gene matches. The CDR3 region is CASSLGGAQNIQYF. The DNA for the CDR3 is TGTGCCAGCAGTTTGGGAGGGGCCCAAAACATTCAGTACTTC.

This chain links TRBV7-9 with TRBJ1-5, with a tentative D call TRBD1 (5 bases). This CDR3 region has 15 residues. The V end was cut by 3 bases, the J end by 0 bases, with 9 bases between. Germline lookup yields CDR1 SEHNR and CDR2 FQNEAQ (reference sequence). The CDR3 DNA reads TGTGCCAGCAGCTTGGGGGGGGTTAGCAATCAGCCCCAGCATTTT. Encoded protein: CASSLGGVSNQPQHF.

This chain connects TRBV27 to TRBJ1-5; TRBD1 matches at 8 bases. V lost 6 bases and J lost 6; bases outside the gene matches: 13. Germline V gene sequence: CDR1 MNHEY, CDR2 SMNVEV (reference sequence). The CDR3 spans 16 residues. The CDR3 sequence is CASSPSQGALGQPQHF. As DNA, the CDR3 is TGTGCCAGCAGCCCCTCCCAGGGGGCCTTAGGTCAGCCCCAGCATTTT.

The chain recombines TRBV28 with TRBJ2-3; 10 positions agree with TRBD2. CDR3 length: 14 residues. Unmatched junction bases numbered 3, after V lost 5 bases and J lost 4 bases. Per the germline V gene, CDR1 is MDHEN and CDR2 is SYDVKM. Here the CDR3 reads CASSLAGAADTQYF. The CDR3 region has the DNA TGTGCCAGCAGTCTAGCGGGAGCCGCAGATACGCAGTATTTT. Full variable domain (rest looked up from reference TRBV28 and TRBJ2-3): DVKVTQSSRYLVKRTGEKVFLECVQDMDHENMFWYRQDPGLGLRLIYFSYDVKMKEKGDIPEGYSVSREKKERFSLILESASTNQTSMYLCASSLAGAADTQYFGPGTRLTVL.

This chain uses TRBV15 with TRBJ1-1; TRBD1 is a possible D gene (5 bases). Trimming cost V 9 bases and J 0 bases, with 14 bases left between them. Looked up from germline, CDR1 is LNHNV and CDR2 is YYDKDF (reference sequence). This CDR3 region has 14 residues. In DNA, the CDR3 is TGTGCCACGGGGCTCGGGGGTTTGAACACTGAAGCTTTCTTT. Encoded protein: CATGLGGLNTEAFF.

CDR3: CAWSGSGVGGEQFF. In DNA, the CDR3 is TGTGCCTGGAGTGGGTCGGGAGTGGGGGGTGAGCAGTTCTTC. The rearrangement uses TRBV30 and TRBJ2-1, with D tentatively TRBD2 (6 bases). The CDR3 covers 14 residues. Germline lookup yields CDR1 GTSNPN and CDR2 SVGIG (reference sequence). The germline V and J ends were trimmed by 1 base and 9 bases, with 16 bases remaining between them.

The gene calls are TRBV2 and TRBJ2-4; the match to TRBD1 covers 8 bases. Germline V gives CDR1 SNHLY, CDR2 FYNNEI. Losses at the gene ends were 5 bases for V and 6 bases for J; bases not matched to a gene: 3. There are 13 residues in the CDR3. The CDR3 is CASSWTGPNIQYF. The CDR3 coding sequence is TGTGCCAGCAGTTGGACAGGGCCAAACATTCAGTACTTC.

The sample holds one count of this clone. The gene calls are TRBV7-9 and TRBJ2-3, with 11 bases fitting TRBD1. CDR3 size: 18 residues. Germline lookup yields CDR1 SEHNR and CDR2 FQNEAQ (reference sequence). With V trimmed by 3 bases and J by 4 bases, 12 bases remained unmatched. The CDR3 DNA follows: TGTGCCAGCAGCTTGAAAACCCGGGACAGGGGGAAGTCAGATACGCAGTATTTT. Protein: CASSLKTRDRGKSDTQYF.

The rearrangement links TRBV19 to TRBJ2-1; no clear D gene. Germline V lookup: CDR1 LNHDA, CDR2 SQIVND (reference sequence). This CDR3 region has 15 residues. Trimming cost V 3 bases and J 0 bases, with 9 bases left between them. The CDR3 region is CASSIDRSSYNEQFF. CDR3 sequence (DNA): TGTGCCAGTAGTATCGACCGGAGCTCCTACAATGAGCAGTTCTTC. Variable domain in full (rest from reference TRBV19 and TRBJ2-1): DGGITQSPKYLFRKEGQNVTLSCEQNLNHDAMYWYRQDPGQGLRLIYYSQIVNDFQKGDIAEGYSVSREKKESFPLTVTSAQKNPTAFYLCASSIDRSSYNEQFFGPGTRLTVL.

The V and J genes are TRBV3-1 (or the pseudogene TRBV3-2) and TRBJ2-3; a weak D match, TRBD2 (5 bases). CDR3 size: 16 residues. With 4 bases removed from V and 4 bases from J, the gap between germline ends came to 18 bases. From germline, CDR1 is LGHDT and CDR2 YNNKEL (reference sequence). In DNA form, the CDR3 reads TGTGCCAGCAGCCCCCCGGCGGGTGGTAGCGCAGATACGCAGTATTTT. It codes for CASSPPAGGSADTQYF.

The gene calls are TRBV7-2 and TRBJ1-4; 11 bases map to TRBD1. Germline CDR1 SGHTA, CDR2 FQGNSA. CDR3 length equals 15 residues. The V gene end was trimmed by 6 bases and the J gene end by 6 bases; junction bases not matched to a gene: 6. For the CDR3, the DNA is TGTGCCAGCAGTCGGACAGGGGGCACGGATGAAAAACTGTTTTTT. It translates to CASSRTGGTDEKLFF.

This rearrangement joins TRBV19 to TRBJ2-1, with 10 positions matching TRBD2. Germline CDR1 and CDR2: LNHDA and SQIVND (reference sequence). There are 15 residues in the CDR3. J was trimmed by 1 base and V by 6 bases; bases with no gene match: 3. The CDR3 loop reads CASRGTSASYNEQFF. The CDR3 nucleotides are TGTGCCAGTAGAGGGACTAGCGCGTCCTACAATGAGCAGTTCTTC.

A single count supports this clone. The rearrangement joins TRBV28 to TRBJ1-5; tentatively, D is TRBD1 (5 bases). V gave up 2 bases and J gave up 4 bases, with 12 bases separating them. The CDR3 has 15 residues. CDR1 and CDR2 from the germline V gene are MDHEN and SYDVKM. The CDR3 is CASSLGGVRNQPQHF. For the CDR3, the DNA is TGTGCCAGCAGTTTAGGAGGGGTGAGAAATCAGCCCCAGCATTTT.

V gene TRBV27 combines with J gene TRBJ2-7; TRBD1 matches 8 bases. The junction had 11 bases not matched to a gene; V was cut back by 3 bases and J by 4 bases. Germline V CDR1 and CDR2: MNHEY, SMNVEV (reference sequence). The length of the CDR3 is 16 residues. In DNA form, the CDR3 reads TGTGCCAGCAGTTTTAGTCAGGGGGCGAGAGAATACGAGCAGTACTTC. Translation gives CASSFSQGAREYEQYF.

The genes are TRBV18 and TRBJ2-3; tentatively, D is TRBD1 (6 bases). V was clipped by 3 bases and J by 2 bases, with 15 bases between them. The length of the CDR3 is 16 residues. Germline V lookup: CDR1 KGHSH, CDR2 LQKENI. The CDR3 is CASSPIHDRYTDTQYF. The CDR3 nucleotides are TGTGCCAGCTCACCGATTCATGACAGGTACACAGATACGCAGTATTTT.

This sequence joins TRBV7-3 and TRBJ1-1; the match to TRBD1 covers 8 bases. With 2 bases clipped from V and 10 bases from J, the junction kept 3 bases outside the gene matches. CDR1 is SGHTA and CDR2 is FQGTGA in the germline V gene. This CDR3 has 12 amino acids. CDR3 protein: CASSLSGGVAFF. The CDR3 DNA sequence: TGTGCCAGCAGCTTATCAGGGGGCGTAGCTTTCTTT.

The chain recombines TRBV7-3 with TRBJ2-6; 9 bases map to TRBD1. The junction had 4 bases not matched to a gene; V was cut back by 2 bases and J by 8 bases. Germline loops: CDR1 SGHTA, CDR2 FQGTGA. The CDR3 runs 15 residues. This CDR3 is CASSLLGQGSNVLTF. CDR3 sequence (DNA): TGTGCCAGCAGCTTATTGGGACAGGGATCCAACGTCCTGACTTTC.

This chain uses TRBV23-1 with TRBJ1-1; tentatively, D is TRBD1 (5 bases). TRBV23-1 is an ORF, and what it does is uncertain. This CDR3 is 15 amino acids long. V lost 2 bases to trimming and J lost 11 bases, with 21 bases between them. The CDR3 region has the DNA TGCGCCAGCAGTCAACCCCGGGACTCCTGGGGCGAGGCTTTCTTT. This encodes CASSQPRDSWGEAFF.

This chain joins TRBV6-5 and TRBJ2-7; 7 nucleotides align to TRBD2. Trimming at V came to 3 bases and at J to 2 bases, leaving 7 bases not matched to a gene. Germline V gives CDR1 MNHEY, CDR2 SVGAGI. CDR3 size: 15 residues. The CDR3 here is CASSYGLADTYEQYF. CDR3 nucleotides: TGTGCCAGCAGTTATGGGCTAGCGGACACCTACGAGCAGTACTTC.

The chain couples TRBV10-1 to TRBJ2-2; D may be TRBD1 (6 bases). V lost 2 bases and J lost 0, with 16 bases in between. Germline V gene sequence: CDR1 WNHNN, CDR2 SYGVQD (reference sequence). The CDR3 runs 18 residues. CDR3 protein: CASSERGSNRANTGELFF. The CDR3 DNA sequence: TGCGCCAGCAGTGAGAGAGGATCCAACAGGGCGAACACCGGGGAGCTGTTTTTT.

The chain is built from TRBV2 and TRBJ2-6, with D perhaps matching TRBD2 (7 bases). Germline V gene lookup returns CDR1 SNHLY and CDR2 FYNNEI. Deletions cut 6 bases from V and 4 bases from J, with 10 bases between. CDR3 length: 14 residues. CDR3 nucleotides: TGTGCCAGCAGGGGAGGGGGAGGGGCCAACGTCCTGACTTTC. It encodes CASRGGGGANVLTF.

This chain joins TRBV2 and TRBJ2-7; 9 bases are a match to TRBD1. CDR3 length: 13 amino acids. Per germline, CDR1 SNHLY and CDR2 FYNNEI. J lost 5 bases, V lost 6 bases, and 5 bases had no gene match. The CDR3 region has the DNA TGTGCCAGCAGGGACAGGGGCAGCGACGAGCAGTACTTC. Translated, it gives CASRDRGSDEQYF.

The rearrangement links TRBV7-6 to TRBJ2-1, with 9 positions matching TRBD1. This CDR3 contains 15 residues. Germline loops: CDR1 SGHVS, CDR2 FNYEAQ. Trimming at V came to 5 bases and at J to 7 bases, leaving 9 bases not matched to a gene. CDR3: CASSVGGTGRNEQFF. Written as DNA, the CDR3 is TGTGCCAGCAGCGTAGGAGGGACAGGGAGGAATGAGCAGTTCTTC.

This chain joins TRBV9 and TRBJ2-1; 11 bases are a match to TRBD2. CDR3 size: 16 residues. Germline trimming cut 3 bases from V and 6 bases from J; bases unmatched to any gene: 8. CDR1 is SGDLS and CDR2 is YYNGEE in the germline V gene. The CDR3 is CASSASGTSGLNEQFF. In DNA form, the CDR3 reads TGTGCCAGCAGCGCCTCCGGGACTAGCGGTCTCAATGAGCAGTTCTTC.

This chain links TRBV5-4 with TRBJ2-2, with 9 positions matching TRBD2. CDR1 SGHNT and CDR2 YYREEE come from the germline V gene (reference sequence). This CDR3 spans 16 amino acids. Trimming at V came to 4 bases and at J to 2 bases, leaving 6 bases not matched to a gene. The CDR3 sequence is CASSRGLALNTGELFF. The CDR3 nucleotides read TGTGCCAGCAGCCGCGGACTAGCGCTAAACACCGGGGAGCTGTTTTTT.